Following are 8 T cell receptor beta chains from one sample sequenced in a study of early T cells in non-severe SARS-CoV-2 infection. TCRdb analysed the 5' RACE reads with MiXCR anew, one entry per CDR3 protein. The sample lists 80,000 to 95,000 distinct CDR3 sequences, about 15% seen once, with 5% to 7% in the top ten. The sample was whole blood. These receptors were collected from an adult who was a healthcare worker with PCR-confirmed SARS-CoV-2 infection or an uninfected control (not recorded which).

In DNA form, the CDR3 reads TGCAGCGTTGAAGGACCACAGGGGCCCTACAATGAGCAGTTCTTC. Protein: CSVEGPQGPYNEQFF. The V call is TRBV29-1, the J call TRBJ2-1, with TRBD1 matching over 7 bases. The germline CDR1 and CDR2 sequences are SQVTM and ANQGSEA. The CDR3 runs to 15 residues. Trimming at V came to 1 base and at J to 2 bases, leaving 5 bases not matched to a gene.

In DNA form, the CDR3 reads TGTGCCAGCAGTTCCCCCTGGACAGCTGAGCAGTACTTC. This sequence encodes CASSSPWTAEQYF. This chain uses TRBV28 with TRBJ2-7; D may be TRBD1 (6 bases). Trimming left V 4 bases short and J 7 bases short, with 14 bases between. Per the germline V gene, CDR1 is MDHEN and CDR2 is SYDVKM. The CDR3 has 13 amino acids.

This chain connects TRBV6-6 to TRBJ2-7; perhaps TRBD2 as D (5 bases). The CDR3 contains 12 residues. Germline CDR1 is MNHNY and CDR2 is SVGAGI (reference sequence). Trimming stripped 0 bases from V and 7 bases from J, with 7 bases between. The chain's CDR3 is CASSYSAGEQYF. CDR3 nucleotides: TGTGCCAGCAGTTACTCGGCGGGTGAGCAGTACTTC.

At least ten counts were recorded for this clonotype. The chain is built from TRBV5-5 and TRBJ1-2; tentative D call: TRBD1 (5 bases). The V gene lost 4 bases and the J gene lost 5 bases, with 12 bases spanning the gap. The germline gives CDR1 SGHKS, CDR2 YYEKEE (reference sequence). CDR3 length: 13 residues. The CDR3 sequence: CASSAAGVYGYTF. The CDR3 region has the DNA TGTGCCAGCAGCGCGGCGGGGGTGTATGGCTACACCTTC.

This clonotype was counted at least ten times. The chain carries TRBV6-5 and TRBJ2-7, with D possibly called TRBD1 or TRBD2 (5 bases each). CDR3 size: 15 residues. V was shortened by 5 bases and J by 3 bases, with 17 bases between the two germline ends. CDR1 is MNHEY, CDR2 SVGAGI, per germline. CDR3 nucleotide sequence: TGTGCCAGCAGTCCCACCTGGGGACGGCTCTACGAGCAGTACTTC. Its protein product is CASSPTWGRLYEQYF.

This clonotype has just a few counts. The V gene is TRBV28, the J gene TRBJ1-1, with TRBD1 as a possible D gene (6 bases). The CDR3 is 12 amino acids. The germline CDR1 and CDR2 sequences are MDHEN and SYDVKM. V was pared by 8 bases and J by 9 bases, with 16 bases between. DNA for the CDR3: TGTGCCAGCCTGGGGGCATTAAGGAAAGCTTTCTTT. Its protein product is CASLGALRKAFF. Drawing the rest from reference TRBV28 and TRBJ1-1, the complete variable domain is DVKVTQSSRYLVKRTGEKVFLECVQDMDHENMFWYRQDPGLGLRLIYFSYDVKMKEKGDIPEGYSVSREKKERFSLILESASTNQTSMYLCASLGALRKAFFGQGTRLTVV.

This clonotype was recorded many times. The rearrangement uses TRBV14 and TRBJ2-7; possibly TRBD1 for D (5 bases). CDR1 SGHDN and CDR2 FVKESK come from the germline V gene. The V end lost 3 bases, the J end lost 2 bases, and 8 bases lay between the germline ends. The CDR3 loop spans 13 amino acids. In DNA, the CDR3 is TGTGCCAGCAGCCAGGCAGGGCCCTACGAGCAGTACTTC. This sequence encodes CASSQAGPYEQYF.

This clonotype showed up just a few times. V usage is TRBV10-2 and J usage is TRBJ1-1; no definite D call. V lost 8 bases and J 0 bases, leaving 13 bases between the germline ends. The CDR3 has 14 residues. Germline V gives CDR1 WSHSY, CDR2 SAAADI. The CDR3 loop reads CASLPGYMNTEAFF. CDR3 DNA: TGCGCCAGCCTCCCGGGGTACATGAACACTGAAGCTTTCTTT.